A few counts support the clone carrying this T cell receptor (beta chain). Antigen unknown. The sample is drawn from a study of shared clonotypes between healthy human individuals. General study results and limits: The diversity represented, both genetic and in exposure history, was limited by few donors. Sequencing depth was a factor that was expected to affect clonotype sharing among donors.

The CDR3 is made up of 16 amino acids. Germline CDR1 reads SSHAT; CDR2 reads FNYEAQ (reference sequence). With V trimmed by 1 base and J by 6 bases, 8 bases remained unmatched. Only in-frame clones appear in the TCRdb table, and some are missing; sequencing was by immunoSEQ multiplex PCR. The data contain some 1,100,000 clones, around 82% of them seen just once; the ten biggest clones take up approximately 0.52%. V and J are TRBV7-7 and TRBJ2-2, with 7 bases fitting TRBD2. This sequence originates from a young man in good health. Some clones in this sample may be carry-over from other donors' samples. Sequencing was carried out using memory CD4+ T cells from PBMCs. The subset denotes: CD45RA-negative fraction. The CDR3, as DNA: TGTGCCAGCAGCTTAGGAGCGGCGGGAGTGGCCGGGGAGCTGTTTTTT. Its translation: CASSLGAAGVAGELFF.